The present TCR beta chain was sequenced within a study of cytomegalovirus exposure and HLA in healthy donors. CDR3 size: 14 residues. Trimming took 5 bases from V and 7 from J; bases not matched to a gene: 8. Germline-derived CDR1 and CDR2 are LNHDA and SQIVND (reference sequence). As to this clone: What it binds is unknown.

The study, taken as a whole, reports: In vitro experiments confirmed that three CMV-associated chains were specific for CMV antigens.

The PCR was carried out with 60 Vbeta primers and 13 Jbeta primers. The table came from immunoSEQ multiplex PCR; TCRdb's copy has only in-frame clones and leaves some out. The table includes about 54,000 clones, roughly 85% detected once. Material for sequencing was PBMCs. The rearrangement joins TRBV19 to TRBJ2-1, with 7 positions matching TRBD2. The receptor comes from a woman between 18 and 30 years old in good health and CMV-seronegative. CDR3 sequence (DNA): TGTGCCAGTAGTCCCACGGGAGGTGGTAATGAGCAGTTCTTC. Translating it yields CASSPTGGGNEQFF.